Presented here are 30 T cell receptor beta chains from one specimen sequenced in a study of early T cells in non-severe SARS-CoV-2 infection. One entry per CDR3 protein results from TCRdb running MiXCR on the 5' RACE reads. The sample comprises tens of thousands of distinct CDR3 sequences, approximately 13% of which are singletons, and 6.5% rests with the top ten. Sequencing was performed on whole blood. The receptors derive from an adult who was a healthcare worker with PCR-confirmed SARS-CoV-2 infection or an uninfected control (not recorded which).

This clonotype was counted between two and nine times. The chain combines TRBV7-2 with TRBJ1-2, with D possibly matching TRBD1 (5 bases). The CDR3 consists of 16 residues. V was clipped by 2 bases and J by 4 bases, with 17 bases between them. Germline V gene sequence: CDR1 SGHTA, CDR2 FQGNSA. In DNA, the CDR3 is TGTGCCAGCAGCTTACAATACGAGGGACTCGGCTATGGCTACACCTTC. This gives the protein CASSLQYEGLGYGYTF.

This clonotype was seen a few times. The V and J genes are TRBV7-8 and TRBJ2-2; 12 bases are a match to TRBD2. Germline CDR1 is SGHVS and CDR2 is FQNEAQ. CDR3 length: 17 amino acids. V lost 4 bases to trimming and J lost 5 bases; unmatched junction nucleotides: 8. The CDR3 loop is CASSSGLAGPRTGELFF. In DNA, the CDR3 is TGTGCCAGCAGCTCCGGACTAGCGGGACCGAGGACCGGGGAGCTGTTTTTT.

The J gene is TRBJ2-7, the V gene TRBV6-5; 7 bases map to TRBD1. The junction had 7 bases not matched to a gene; V was cut back by 7 bases and J by 7 bases. This CDR3 region has 12 residues. CDR1 and CDR2 (germline): MNHEY, SVGAGI. CDR3 bases: TGTGCCAGCAAGGCAGGGGGTCGGGAGCAGTACTTC. Residues: CASKAGGREQYF.

The chain employs TRBV5-5 and TRBJ2-1; D is ambiguous. CDR3 length equals 14 residues. Germline V gene sequence: CDR1 SGHKS, CDR2 YYEKEE (reference sequence). V lost 1 base, J lost 8 bases, and 13 bases lay in between. The CDR3 loop reads CASSLNSPVDEQFF. CDR3 DNA: TGTGCCAGCAGCTTGAATAGCCCCGTGGATGAGCAGTTCTTC.

This clonotype was picked up many times. The V gene is TRBV18, the J gene TRBJ2-2; 7 nucleotides line up with TRBD2. This CDR3 is 17 amino acids long. Germline V gene lookup returns CDR1 KGHSH and CDR2 LQKENI. Germline trimming cut 0 bases from V and 4 bases from J; bases unmatched to any gene: 8. The CDR3 sequence is CASSPPGGGRGTGELFF. As DNA, the CDR3 is TGTGCCAGCTCACCACCTGGTGGCGGGAGAGGCACCGGGGAGCTGTTTTTT.

In this sample, this clonotype turned up a few times. The chain carries TRBV19 and TRBJ1-1, with D hard to call. V was cut by 3 bases and J by 1 base, with 6 bases left in between. CDR1 and CDR2 (germline): LNHDA, SQIVND (reference sequence). The CDR3 is made up of 13 amino acids. In DNA form, the CDR3 reads TGTGCCAGTAGTATCCAACAGAACACTGAAGCTTTCTTT. Protein sequence: CASSIQQNTEAFF.

This chain joins TRBV7-9 and TRBJ1-4; no clear D. The V gene lost 5 bases and the J gene lost 6 bases, with 10 bases spanning the gap. The V gene's germline CDR1 is SEHNR and CDR2 FQNEAQ (reference sequence). CDR3 length: 13 residues. The CDR3 loop reads CASSLRADEKLFF. DNA of the CDR3: TGTGCCAGCAGCCTTAGAGCTGATGAAAAACTGTTTTTT.

This clonotype was seen only a few times. The chain couples TRBV19 to TRBJ1-2; 7 bases line up with TRBD1. The CDR3 has 14 amino acids. Germline V CDR1 and CDR2: LNHDA, SQIVND (reference sequence). V trimming: 3 bases; J trimming: 2 bases; junction bases outside the gene matches: 3. CDR3 sequence reads: CASSIQGVNYGYTF. CDR3 sequence (DNA): TGTGCCAGTAGTATCCAGGGGGTAAACTATGGCTACACCTTC.

This clonotype was recorded a few times. The CDR3 sequence: CASSLDSGGTEAFF. DNA for the CDR3: TGTGCCAGCAGCTTAGACTCTGGAGGCACTGAAGCTTTCTTT. This chain connects TRBV7-2 to TRBJ1-1; D uncertain. Germline CDR1 reads SGHTA; CDR2 reads FQGNSA. Trimming removed 1 base from V and 4 bases from J, with 10 bases in between. The CDR3 consists of 14 residues.

This clonotype was recorded at least ten times. This sequence joins TRBV6-2 or TRBV6-3 and TRBJ2-3, with 9 bases matching TRBD2. The ends lost 2 bases at V and 5 bases at J; junction bases unmatched: 5. CDR1 is MNHEY and CDR2 is SVGEGT in the germline V gene. The CDR3 has 15 amino acids. The CDR3 region is CASSYLGSGRDTQYF. The CDR3 DNA is TGTGCCAGCAGTTACCTTGGTAGCGGGAGAGATACGCAGTATTTT.

This clonotype has a count of ten or more. The chain employs TRBV11-2 and TRBJ1-5, with D uncertain. CDR1 is SGHAT, CDR2 FQNNGV, per germline. V was shortened by 0 bases and J by 6 bases, with 12 bases between the two germline ends. The CDR3 contains 15 residues. DNA of the CDR3: TGTGCCAGCAGCTTAGACGGATCAGGCGGTCAGCCCCAGCATTTT. Protein sequence: CASSLDGSGGQPQHF.

For this clonotype: At one of its ends the junction is not consistent with the germline gene, which may arise from a read error. The rearrangement uses TRBV27 and TRBJ2-6, with a possible D match to TRBD1 (5 bases). CDR3 size: 15 residues. Germline V gives CDR1 MNHEY, CDR2 SMNVEV (reference sequence). In DNA form, the CDR3 reads TGTGTCAGCAGGGATCTTGGGACTGGGGCCAACGTCCTGACTTTC. The encoded protein is CVSRDLGTGANVLTF.

The table lists this clonotype with many counts. This CDR3 is CASSKDLREPNEQYF. Written as DNA, the CDR3 is TGTGCCAGCAGCAAAGATCTGCGGGAGCCTAACGAGCAGTACTTC. This chain joins TRBV21-1 and TRBJ2-7; TRBD2, the table's D call, lacks a check against the DNA. TRBV21-1 is noted as a pseudogene. This CDR3 contains 15 residues.

This clonotype has only a few counts. The V gene is TRBV7-8, the J gene TRBJ2-7; D is perhaps TRBD1 (6 bases). Germline values: CDR1 SGHVS, CDR2 FQNEAQ. V lost 5 bases and J 3 bases, leaving 14 bases between the germline ends. This CDR3 is 14 amino acids long. The CDR3, as DNA: TGTGCCAGCAGCCCATACAGGGAATACTACGAGCAGTACTTC. Encoded protein: CASSPYREYYEQYF.

This clonotype was picked up many times. V is TRBV3-1 and J is TRBJ1-1, with D maybe TRBD1 (6 bases). CDR3 length: 16 residues. V lost 4 bases and J 0 bases, leaving 15 bases between the germline ends. The germline gives CDR1 LGHDT, CDR2 YNNKEL (reference sequence). The CDR3 spells CASSPRGGALNTEAFF. The DNA for the CDR3 is TGTGCCAGCAGCCCCCGTGGGGGGGCTCTGAACACTGAAGCTTTCTTT.

The table lists this clonotype with many counts. The rearrangement joins TRBV11-2 to TRBJ1-1, with D perhaps matching TRBD1 (6 bases). The CDR3 sequence is 15 residues long. Trimming took 3 bases from V and 4 from J, leaving 15 bases between them. Germline V lookup: CDR1 SGHAT, CDR2 FQNNGV. In nucleotides, the CDR3 is TGTGCCAGCAGCTTGATTTTCAGGGGAGGCACTGAAGCTTTCTTT. This translates into CASSLIFRGGTEAFF.

The rearrangement links TRBV5-1 to TRBJ1-4, with D hard to call. Trimming cost V 1 base and J 6 bases, with 10 bases left between them. The germline gives CDR1 SGHRS, CDR2 YFSETQ. This CDR3 has 14 amino acids. CDR3 sequence (DNA): TGCGCCAGCAGCTTGTCGGGGTTGGATGAAAAACTGTTTTTT. It codes for CASSLSGLDEKLFF.

Many counts were recorded for this clonotype. The chain couples TRBV20-1 to TRBJ2-7; the D gene is possibly TRBD1 (5 bases). The CDR3 sequence is 11 residues long. CDR1 is DFQATT and CDR2 is SNEGSKA in the germline V gene (reference sequence). Trimming shortened V by 6 bases and J by 3 bases, and 9 bases separated the two germline ends. CDR3 nucleotide sequence: TGCAGTGCCCTAACAGGCTACGAGCAGTACTTC. Its protein product is CSALTGYEQYF.

Many counts were recorded for this clonotype. V usage is TRBV9 and J usage is TRBJ1-2; 7 bases fit TRBD1. Germline V CDR1 and CDR2: SGDLS, YYNGEE. Trimming at V came to 2 bases and at J to 8 bases, leaving 9 bases not matched to a gene. The length of the CDR3 is 14 residues. CDR3 loop: CASSVDRTLGGYTF. In nucleotides, the CDR3 is TGTGCCAGCAGCGTGGACAGGACCCTAGGGGGCTACACCTTC.

The chain joins TRBV5-1 to TRBJ2-3; 10 nucleotides line up with TRBD2. The germline V gene has CDR1 SGHRS and CDR2 YFSETQ. The CDR3 spans 16 residues. The trim removed 4 bases at V and 2 bases at J, leaving 7 bases unmatched. In DNA, the CDR3 is TGCGCCAGCAGCGACGGGACTAGCGCGTCCACAGATACGCAGTATTTT. This encodes CASSDGTSASTDTQYF.

This clonotype was found many times. The chain joins TRBV11-2 to TRBJ2-1; tentatively, D is TRBD1 or TRBD2 (5 bases each). Germline V gene sequence: CDR1 SGHAT, CDR2 FQNNGV. Trimming removed 5 bases from V and 8 bases from J, with 31 bases in between. CDR3 length: 19 residues. CDR3 in amino acids: CASSPLQGVRRGATYEQFF. CDR3 coding DNA: TGTGCCAGCAGCCCCCTTCAGGGCGTGCGACGGGGAGCAACGTATGAGCAGTTCTTC.

This clonotype was found many times. The gene calls are TRBV6-6 and TRBJ2-7; D might be TRBD2 (6 bases). The CDR3 loop spans 14 amino acids. Trimming left V 7 bases short and J 0 bases short, with 13 bases between. Per the germline V gene, CDR1 is MNHNY and CDR2 is SVGAGI (reference sequence). CDR3 nucleotide sequence: TGTGCCAGCATGTCACCGGGAGTCTCCTACGAGCAGTACTTC. This translates into CASMSPGVSYEQYF.

A few counts support this clonotype. The chain uses TRBV4-1 and TRBJ2-5; no definite D call. CDR1 and CDR2 from the germline V gene are MGHRA and YSYEKL. The CDR3 has 13 amino acids. Trimming removed 0 bases at V and 5 bases at J, with 7 bases between. CDR3 sequence reads: CASSQDRTETQYF. The CDR3 nucleotides read TGCGCCAGCAGCCAAGATCGGACGGAGACCCAGTACTTC.

The rearrangement joins TRBV14 to TRBJ2-4; a possible D gene is TRBD2 (5 bases). CDR1 is SGHDN and CDR2 is FVKESK in the germline V gene. Trimming removed 0 bases from V and 9 bases from J, with 12 bases in between. The CDR3 spans 14 residues. The DNA of the CDR3 is TGTGCCAGCAGCCAAGATCTGGGAGACGTCATTCAGTACTTC. This translates into CASSQDLGDVIQYF.

The V call is TRBV9, the J call TRBJ2-7; the match to TRBD1 covers 9 bases. Germline V lookup: CDR1 SGDLS, CDR2 YYNGEE. The CDR3 runs 13 residues. Trimming removed 2 bases from V and 7 bases from J; junction bases left unmatched: 4. The chain's CDR3 is CASSVGTGWEQYF. The CDR3 DNA is TGTGCCAGCAGCGTTGGGACAGGGTGGGAGCAGTACTTC.

This clonotype was seen at least ten times. The V call is TRBV30, the J call TRBJ2-1; a possible D gene is TRBD2 (5 bases). V was pared by 2 bases and J by 7 bases, with 15 bases between. Germline V gene sequence: CDR1 GTSNPN, CDR2 SVGIG (reference sequence). This CDR3 spans 14 amino acids. The CDR3: CAWSPGLEENEQFF. The CDR3 DNA is TGTGCCTGGAGTCCGGGCTTGGAGGAGAATGAGCAGTTCTTC.

Many counts were recorded for this clonotype. The V and J genes are TRBV29-1 and TRBJ2-5; perhaps TRBD2 as D (6 bases). Trimming removed 7 bases from V and 2 bases from J, with 11 bases in between. In germline, CDR1 is SQVTM, CDR2 ANQGSEA. The CDR3 loop spans 12 amino acids. In DNA form, the CDR3 reads TGCAGCGGCAGTAGCGGTCAAGAGACCCAGTACTTC. It codes for CSGSSGQETQYF.

In its sample, this clonotype was seen a few times. V gene TRBV20-1 combines with J gene TRBJ2-7; TRBD1 agrees at 8 bases. Per the germline V gene, CDR1 is DFQATT and CDR2 is SNEGSKA (reference sequence). Trimming cost V 5 bases and J 5 bases; bases outside gene matches: 8. This CDR3 has 13 amino acids. The DNA of the CDR3 is TGCAGTGCTTCGACAGGGGTTTTCAACGAGCAGTACTTC. Protein sequence: CSASTGVFNEQYF.

The chain couples TRBV7-9 to TRBJ2-2; TRBD2 might be the D (5 bases). The germline CDR1 and CDR2 sequences are SEHNR and FQNEAQ (reference sequence). Trimming pared 6 bases from V and 1 base from J, leaving 12 bases between. The CDR3 length is 15 residues. CDR3 amino acids: CASRQSGGNTGELFF. The CDR3 region has the DNA TGTGCCAGCAGGCAAAGCGGAGGGAACACCGGGGAGCTGTTTTTT.

This clonotype was observed a few times. This rearrangement joins TRBV29-1 to TRBJ2-1, with 7 bases that match TRBD1. From germline, CDR1 is SQVTM and CDR2 ANQGSEA. V shed 8 bases and J 0 bases; nucleotides not matched to a gene: 10. CDR3 length: 15 residues. CDR3 DNA sequence: TGCAGCCTGACAGGGTCCTTAAGCTCCTACAATGAGCAGTTCTTC. It specifies CSLTGSLSSYNEQFF.